This TCR beta chain emerged from a study of yellow fever vaccine responses in identical twins. The CDR3 runs 16 residues. Germline V gene lookup returns CDR1 WNHNN and CDR2 SYGVQD (reference sequence). Between the trimmed V and J ends, which lost 7 bases and 1 base, there was a span of 16 bases. TCRdb called the RT-PCR reads again in MiXCR, with one record for every CDR3 protein. This sample has approximately 32,000 distinct CDR3 sequences, with 45% to 65% found just once. This specimen consisted of T cells from blood (PBMCs), unsorted or a sorted subset (not recorded which), obtained before or after yellow fever vaccination (not recorded which). V is TRBV10-1 and J is TRBJ1-4, with D perhaps TRBD1 (5 bases). This clonotype was sampled from a woman aged 18-29 years who received the yellow fever vaccine. The CDR3: CASTSPGRLTNEKLFF. The CDR3 region has the DNA TGCGCCAGCACTTCCCCGGGGCGCTTAACTAATGAAAAACTGTTTTTT.